Here is one T cell receptor (beta chain) with its context. Its antigen is still unknown. This specimen comes from a study of T cell responses to AZD1222 COVID-19 vaccine. The study's findings and limits: Spike-specific TCR depth and breadth grew after two AZD1222 doses.

The ends lost 5 bases at V and 4 bases at J; junction bases unmatched: 8. Germline V gene data show CDR1 as LGHNT and CDR2 as FRNRAP. This CDR3 region has 16 residues. Measured with immunoSEQ multiplex PCR; TCRdb has only the in-frame clones, and not every one. This table has under 150,000 clones, 80% to 95% appearing once. This clonotype was obtained from an adult in good health. The sample in question was peripheral blood, obtained on day 0 of AZD1222 vaccination. This chain links TRBV12-5 with TRBJ2-5; 12 bases align to TRBD1. The CDR3 spells CASGPGTGGFLETQYF. The DNA of the CDR3 is TGTGCTAGTGGTCCCGGGACAGGGGGCTTCTTAGAGACCCAGTACTTC.